This TCR beta chain was recovered during a study of post-analysis software for immune sequencing data. Looking at the study overall: Secondary progressive, relapsing-remitting and progressive-relapsing multiple sclerosis were among the included disease courses. Study-level points and caveats: Roughly 5 TRBV segments, including TRBV5-6, TRBV5-1 and TRBV20-1, were more frequent in patients than controls. F measure clustering grouped samples strongly by preparation batch. Those with multiple sclerosis, the patient group, showed significantly lower normalized Chao1 diversity than controls.

Points on this clonotype: Its antigen remains unknown.

Trimming removed 4 bases at V and 2 bases at J, with 12 bases between. The CDR3 loop spans 14 amino acids. Germline V CDR1 and CDR2: SGHKS, YYEKEE (reference sequence). Unique molecular identifiers featured in each of the TCR beta cDNA libraries. TCRdb recomputed calls from the PCR reads with MiXCR, one row per CDR3 protein. The sample yields about 620,000 distinct CDR3 sequences, 44% seen once. Sample: blood. This TCR was recovered from a girl under 18 with multiple sclerosis. The chain has TRBV5-5 and TRBJ2-5; D gene ambiguous. The CDR3 coding sequence is TGTGCCAGCAGCCAGGAGTGGGGACAAGAGACCCAGTACTTC. Translating gives CASSQEWGQETQYF.